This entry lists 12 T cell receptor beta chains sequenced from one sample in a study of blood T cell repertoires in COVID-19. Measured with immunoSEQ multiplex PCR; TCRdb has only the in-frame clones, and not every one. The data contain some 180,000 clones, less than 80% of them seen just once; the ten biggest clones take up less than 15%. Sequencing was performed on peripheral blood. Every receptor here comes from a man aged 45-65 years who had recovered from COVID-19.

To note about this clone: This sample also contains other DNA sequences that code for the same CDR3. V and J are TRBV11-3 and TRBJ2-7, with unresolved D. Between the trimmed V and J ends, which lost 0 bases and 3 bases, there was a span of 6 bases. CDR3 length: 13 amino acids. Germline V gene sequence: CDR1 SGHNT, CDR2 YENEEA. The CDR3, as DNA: TGTGCCAGCAGCTTAGATAGTAACTACGAGCAGTACTTC. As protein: CASSLDSNYEQYF.

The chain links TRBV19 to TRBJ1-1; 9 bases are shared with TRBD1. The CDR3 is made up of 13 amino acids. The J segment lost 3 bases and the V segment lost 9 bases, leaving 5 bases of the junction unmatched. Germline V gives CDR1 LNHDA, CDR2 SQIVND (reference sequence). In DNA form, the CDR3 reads TGTGCCAGACCACAGGGGGCCTACACTGAAGCTTTCTTT. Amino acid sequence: CARPQGAYTEAFF.

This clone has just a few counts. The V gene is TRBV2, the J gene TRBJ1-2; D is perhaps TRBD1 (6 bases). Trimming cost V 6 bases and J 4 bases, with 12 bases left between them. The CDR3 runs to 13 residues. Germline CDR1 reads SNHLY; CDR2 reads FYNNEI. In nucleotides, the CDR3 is TGTGCCAGCAGGGACAGCTTGGGCTATGGCTACACCTTC. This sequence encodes CASRDSLGYGYTF.

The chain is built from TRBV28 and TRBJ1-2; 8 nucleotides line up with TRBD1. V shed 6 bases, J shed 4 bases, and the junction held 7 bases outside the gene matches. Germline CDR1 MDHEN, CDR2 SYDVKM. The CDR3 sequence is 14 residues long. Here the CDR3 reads CASRWTGTVYGYTF. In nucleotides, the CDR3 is TGTGCCAGCAGGTGGACAGGGACTGTCTATGGCTACACCTTC.

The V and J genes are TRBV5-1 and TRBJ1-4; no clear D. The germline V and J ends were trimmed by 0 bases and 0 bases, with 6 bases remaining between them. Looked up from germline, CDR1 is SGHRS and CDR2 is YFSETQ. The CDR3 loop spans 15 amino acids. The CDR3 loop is CASSLGGSTNEKLFF. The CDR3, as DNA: TGCGCCAGCAGCTTGGGAGGGTCAACTAATGAAAAACTGTTTTTT.

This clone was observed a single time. Here the CDR3 reads CASSVRRGGYGYTF. In DNA, the CDR3 is TGTGCCAGCAGCGTCCGTAGGGGTGGCTATGGCTACACCTTC. The genes are TRBV9 and TRBJ1-2, with a weak D call TRBD1 (5 bases). The CDR3 loop spans 14 amino acids. Trimming left V 2 bases short and J 4 bases short, with 12 bases between. Germline V gene data show CDR1 as SGDLS and CDR2 as YYNGEE. The full variable domain, its missing parts supplied by reference TRBV9 and TRBJ1-2, is DSGVTQTPKHLITATGQRVTLRCSPRSGDLSVYWYQQSLDQGLQFLIQYYNGEERAKGNILERFSAQQFPDLHSELNLSSLELGDSALYFCASSVRRGGYGYTFGSGTRLTVV.

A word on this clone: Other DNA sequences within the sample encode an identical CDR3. CDR3 sequence reads: CASSTGTDTQYF. DNA for the CDR3: TGTGCCAGTTCTACAGGGACAGATACGCAGTATTTT. The chain recombines TRBV11-3 with TRBJ2-3, with D perhaps TRBD1 (6 bases). Germline CDR1 is SGHNT and CDR2 is YENEEA. The CDR3 spans 12 residues. V lost 9 bases and J lost 3, with 10 bases in between.

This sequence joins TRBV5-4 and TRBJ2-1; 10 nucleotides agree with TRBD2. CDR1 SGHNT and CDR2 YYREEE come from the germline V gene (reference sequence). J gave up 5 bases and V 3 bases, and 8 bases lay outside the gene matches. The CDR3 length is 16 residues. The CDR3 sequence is CASSSPGTSANNEQFF. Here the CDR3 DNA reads TGTGCCAGCAGCTCCCCCGGGACTAGCGCAAACAATGAGCAGTTCTTC.

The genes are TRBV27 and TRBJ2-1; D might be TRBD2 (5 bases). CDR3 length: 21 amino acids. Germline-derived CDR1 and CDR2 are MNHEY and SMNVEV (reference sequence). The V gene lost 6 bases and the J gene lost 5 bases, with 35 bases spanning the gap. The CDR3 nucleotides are TGTGCCAGCAGCTCTGGGATCGGGCCCATCGTCTTCACTACACTAGACAATGAGCAGTTCTTC. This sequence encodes CASSSGIGPIVFTTLDNEQFF.

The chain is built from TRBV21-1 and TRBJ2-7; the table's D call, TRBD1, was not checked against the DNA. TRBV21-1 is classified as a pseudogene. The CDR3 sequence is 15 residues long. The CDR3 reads CASSKVRGATGEQYF. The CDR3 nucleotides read TGTGCCAGCAGCAAAGTCAGGGGGGCTACGGGCGAGCAGTACTTC.

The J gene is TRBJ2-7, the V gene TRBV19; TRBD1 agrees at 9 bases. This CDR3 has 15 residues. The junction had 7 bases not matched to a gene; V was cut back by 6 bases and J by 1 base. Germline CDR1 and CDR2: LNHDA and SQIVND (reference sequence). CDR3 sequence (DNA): TGTGCCAGTAGCTGGGCAGGGACAGGGTCCTACGAGCAGTACTTC. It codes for CASSWAGTGSYEQYF.

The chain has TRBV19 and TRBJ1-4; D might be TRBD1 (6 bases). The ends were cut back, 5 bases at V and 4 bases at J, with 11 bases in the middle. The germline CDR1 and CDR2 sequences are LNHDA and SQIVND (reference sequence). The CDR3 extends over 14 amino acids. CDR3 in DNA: TGTGCCAGTAGTGGGGACACTATTAATGAAAAACTGTTTTTT. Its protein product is CASSGDTINEKLFF.